This entry is about one T cell receptor (beta chain). This record comes from a study of cytomegalovirus exposure and HLA in healthy donors. Trimming shortened V by 4 bases and J by 5 bases, and 14 bases separated the two germline ends. CDR3 size: 14 residues. CDR1 and CDR2 from the germline V gene are MNHGY and SVAAGI. PCR primers comprised 60 Vbeta and 13 Jbeta primers. Data came from immunoSEQ multiplex PCR; TCRdb stores just in-frame clones and leaves some out. The table records about 200,000 clones, approximately 82% of them present only once. Material: PBMCs. This sequence originates from a woman younger than 35 in good health and CMV-seronegative. This rearrangement joins TRBV6-9 to TRBJ2-5, with D possibly TRBD1 on 6 matching bases. The CDR3 region is CASSLMAGDETQYF. Written as DNA, the CDR3 is TGTGCCAGCAGTTTAATGGCAGGGGATGAGACCCAGTACTTC.